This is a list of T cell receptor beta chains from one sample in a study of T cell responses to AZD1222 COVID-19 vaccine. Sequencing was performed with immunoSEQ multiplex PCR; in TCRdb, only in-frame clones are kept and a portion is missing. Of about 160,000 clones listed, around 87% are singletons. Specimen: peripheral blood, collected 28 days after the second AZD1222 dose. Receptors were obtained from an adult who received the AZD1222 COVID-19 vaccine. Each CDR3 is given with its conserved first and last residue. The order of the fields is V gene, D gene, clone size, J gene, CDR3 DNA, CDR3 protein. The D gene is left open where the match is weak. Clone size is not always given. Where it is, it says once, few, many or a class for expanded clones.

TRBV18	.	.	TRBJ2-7	TGTGCCAGCTCACCTGGAACTAGCAGCGAGCAGTACTTC	CASSPGTSSEQYF
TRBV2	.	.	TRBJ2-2	TGTGCCAGCAAGGGGAGGGAGCTGTTTTTT	CASKGRELFF
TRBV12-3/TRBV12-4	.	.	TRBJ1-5	TGTGCCAGCAGTTGGAGCAATCAGCCCCAGCATTTT	CASSWSNQPQHF
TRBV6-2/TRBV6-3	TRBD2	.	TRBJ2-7	TGTGCCAGCAGCACCGGGACTAGCGCCTACGAGCAGTACTTC	CASSTGTSAYEQYF
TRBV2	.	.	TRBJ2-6	TGTGCCAGCGGGTCTTCTGGGGCCAACGTCCTGACTTTC	CASGSSGANVLTF
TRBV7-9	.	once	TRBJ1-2	TGTGCCAGCAGCCCCATTACTTTTCTCATAAAATATGGCTACACCTTC	CASSPITFLIKYGYTF
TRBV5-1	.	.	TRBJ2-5	TGCGCCAGCAGCGCTTTTGGGGCTAGGGAGACCCAGTACTTC	CASSAFGARETQYF
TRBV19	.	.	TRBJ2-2	TGTGCCAGTAGTATAGCCCGTGGGCCCTCGAACACCGGGGAGCTGTTTTTT	CASSIARGPSNTGELFF
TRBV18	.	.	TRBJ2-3	TGTGCCAGCTCACCTAAAGCAGGGATTGGCTCCTCCGCAGATACGCAGTATTTT	CASSPKAGIGSSADTQYF
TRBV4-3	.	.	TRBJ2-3	TGCGCCAGCAGCCAAGAGGGGACGAGCACAGATACGCAGTATTTT	CASSQEGTSTDTQYF
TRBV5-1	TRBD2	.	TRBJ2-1	TGCGCCAGCAGCTTCCTAGGGGCGGGGGGTCACAATGAGCAGTTCTTC	CASSFLGAGGHNEQFF
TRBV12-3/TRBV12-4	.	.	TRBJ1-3	TGTGCCAGCAGTCTTGGAAACACCATATATTTT	CASSLGNTIYF
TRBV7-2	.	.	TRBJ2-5	TGTGCCAGCAGCCCTACTTTCCCCCCTAAGACCCAGTACTTC	CASSPTFPPKTQYF
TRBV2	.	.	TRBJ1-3	TGTGCCAGCAGTGAGGTGGACGGGGTGGGAAACACCATATATTTT	CASSEVDGVGNTIYF
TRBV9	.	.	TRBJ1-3	TGTGCCAGCAGCCCCTACGACAGGAGAAACACCATATATTTT	CASSPYDRRNTIYF
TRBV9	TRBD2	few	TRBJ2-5	TGTGCCAGCAGCGTACTCCCCAGCGGGGGGTCCTCGGGAGAGACCCAGTACTTC	CASSVLPSGGSSGETQYF
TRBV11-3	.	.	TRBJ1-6	TGTGCCAGCAGCTTCGACAGCCTGGGAACCCTCCACTTT	CASSFDSLGTLHF
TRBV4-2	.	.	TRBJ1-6	TGTGCCAGCAGCCAAGAGGGCGCAGCACCCCTCCACTTT	CASSQEGAAPLHF
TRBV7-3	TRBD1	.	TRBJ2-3	TGTGCCAGCAGATTTACAGGGGAGGATACGCAGTATTTT	CASRFTGEDTQYF
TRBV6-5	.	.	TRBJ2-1	TGTGCCAGCAGTTACGACCCTTCCTACAATGAGCAGTTCTTC	CASSYDPSYNEQFF
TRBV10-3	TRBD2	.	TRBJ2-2	TGTGCCATCAAAGCGGGGCAGGTATGGGACACCGGGGAGCTGTTTTTT	CAIKAGQVWDTGELFF
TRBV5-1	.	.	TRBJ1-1	TGCGCCAGCAGCCTTTCCGGGACACCAAACACTGAAGCTTTCTTT	CASSLSGTPNTEAFF
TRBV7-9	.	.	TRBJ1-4	TGTGCCAGCAGCTTCGGAAACGAAAAACTGTTTTTT	CASSFGNEKLFF
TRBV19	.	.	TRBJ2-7	TGTGCCAGTAGTAAAGTACGAGACGAGCAGTACTTC	CASSKVRDEQYF
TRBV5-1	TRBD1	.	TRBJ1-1	TGCGCCAGCAGCTTGGGAGTCACAGGGGCCACTGAAGCTTTCTTT	CASSLGVTGATEAFF
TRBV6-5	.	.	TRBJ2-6	TGTGCCAGCAGGAGCGTGGGTGGGGCCAACGTCCTGACTTTC	CASRSVGGANVLTF
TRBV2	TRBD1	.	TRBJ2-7	TGTGCCAGCAAGCCCCCGACAGGGGTGGACGAGCAGTACTTC	CASKPPTGVDEQYF
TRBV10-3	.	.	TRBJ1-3	TGTGCCATCTGGGGCTCTGGAAACACCATATATTTT	CAIWGSGNTIYF
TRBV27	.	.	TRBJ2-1	TGTGCCAGCGCACACCGGGACCGCGTTGGGCAGCAGTTCTTC	CASAHRDRVGQQFF
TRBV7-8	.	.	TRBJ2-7	TGTGCCAGCAGCTTAGCGTCGGGGGAGTTAGTTTACGAGCAGTACTTC	CASSLASGELVYEQYF
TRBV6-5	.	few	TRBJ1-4	TGTGCCAGCAGTCGGGGGACAACTAATGAAAAACTGTTTTTT	CASSRGTTNEKLFF
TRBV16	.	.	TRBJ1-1	TGTGCCAGCAGCCAATCGGGTGGGGGACACGGGACCACTGAAGCTTTCTTT	CASSQSGGGHGTTEAFF
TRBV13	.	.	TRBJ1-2	TGTGCCAGCAGCTTCCCGGGGAGACTATCGGGCTACACCTTC	CASSFPGRLSGYTF
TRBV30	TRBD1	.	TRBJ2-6	TGTGCCTGGAGTGGGACAGGCGCCCTGTTTGCCGGGGCCAACGTCCTGACTTTC	CAWSGTGALFAGANVLTF
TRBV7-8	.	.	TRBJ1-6	TGTGCCAGCAGCTTAAGGAGCTCCTATAATTCACCCCTCCACTTT	CASSLRSSYNSPLHF
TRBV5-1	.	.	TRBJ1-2	TGCGCCAGCAGCGCCTCAGGGCAGGGCCGTACCTATGGCTACACCTTC	CASSASGQGRTYGYTF
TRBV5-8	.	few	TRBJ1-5	TGTGCCAGCAGCCGGGATTTAGGAAGTCAGCCCCAGCATTTT	CASSRDLGSQPQHF
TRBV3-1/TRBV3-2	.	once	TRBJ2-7	TGTGCCAGCAGCCAAGAAATTGGGACCTCCTCGTCAGGGCAGTACTTC	CASSQEIGTSSSGQYF
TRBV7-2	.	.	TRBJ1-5	TGTGCCAGCAGCTGGGAAGCGGATCAGCCCCAGCATTTT	CASSWEADQPQHF
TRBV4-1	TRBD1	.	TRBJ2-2	TGCGCCAGCAGCGCCCGAGGACAGGCCGGGGAGCTGTTTTTT	CASSARGQAGELFF
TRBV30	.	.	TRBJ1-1	TGTGCCTGGTCCTGGGAGAACACTGAAGCTTTCTTT	CAWSWENTEAFF
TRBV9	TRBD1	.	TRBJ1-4	TGTGCCAGCAGCGGAAGGACAGGGGGTACAAAAAAACTGTTTTTT	CASSGRTGGTKKLFF
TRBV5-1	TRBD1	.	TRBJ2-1	TGCGCCAGCAGCAAGGGACAGGGCACCTACAATGAGCAGTTCTTC	CASSKGQGTYNEQFF
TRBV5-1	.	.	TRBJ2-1	TGCGCCAGCAGCTTACCTTTATCGGGGGATGAGCAGTTCTTC	CASSLPLSGDEQFF
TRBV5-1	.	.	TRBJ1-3	TGCGCCAGCAGCTTGTATCCAGGCTCTGGAAACACCATATATTTT	CASSLYPGSGNTIYF
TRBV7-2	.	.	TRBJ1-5	TGTGCCAGCAGCTTGGGGTCGGGGAATCAGCCCCAGCATTTT	CASSLGSGNQPQHF
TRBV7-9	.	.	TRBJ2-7	TGTGCCAGCAGCTTAAGTGGGGACGAGCAGTACTTC	CASSLSGDEQYF
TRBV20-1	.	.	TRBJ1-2	TGCACAGGGGTCCTTAACTATGGCTACACCTTC	CTGVLNYGYTF
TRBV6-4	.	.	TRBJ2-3	TGTGCCAGCAGGGAGGAGGGGAGCACAGATACGCAGTATTTT	CASREEGSTDTQYF
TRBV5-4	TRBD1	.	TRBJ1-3	TGTGCCAGTCGTCGACAGGGTGTAGTCGGAAACACCATATATTTT	CASRRQGVVGNTIYF
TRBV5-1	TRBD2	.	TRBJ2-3	TGCGCCAGCAGCCCGGGCCGTACTAGCGGGGGGTACGATACGCAGTATTTT	CASSPGRTSGGYDTQYF
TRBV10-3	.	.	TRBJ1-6	TGTGCCATCACGCCGGGCAGCGATAATTCACCCCTCCACTTT	CAITPGSDNSPLHF